This TCR beta chain is from a study of cytomegalovirus exposure and HLA in healthy donors. Those who donated were healthy bone marrow donors. Germline loops: CDR1 SNHLY, CDR2 FYNNEI. The V segment lost 3 bases and the J segment 1 base; nucleotides outside the gene matches: 3. This CDR3 is built from 15 residues. The PCR employed 60 Vbeta primers together with 13 Jbeta primers. The repertoire was sequenced with immunoSEQ multiplex PCR; TCRdb's copy has only in-frame clones and lacks some. The sample totals 65,000 to 95,000 clones. This receptor was taken from a man aged 30 to 45 in good health and CMV-seronegative. Sequencing was performed on PBMCs. This chain uses TRBV2 with TRBJ2-1; the match to TRBD1 covers 7 bases. DNA of the CDR3: TGTGCCAGCAGTGACGACAGGGAGTCCTACAATGAGCAGTTCTTC. Protein sequence: CASSDDRESYNEQFF.